Sequencing of this T cell receptor beta chain was carried out in a study of identical twins. The V and J ends lost 3 bases and 8 bases, in that order; junction bases with no gene match: 5. CDR1 and CDR2 from the germline V gene are SNHLY and FYNNEI. This CDR3 has 15 amino acids. Study-level results: Where beta out-of-frame sequences were concerned, excess twin sharing was weaker. Insertions ran lower in abundant cord blood beta clonotypes, though not in memory repertoires. Interpretation of the results relied on cross-sectional statistical analysis and not on following the same donors.

TCRdb passed the 5' RACE reads through MiXCR, listing each CDR3 protein once. The data contain hundreds of thousands of distinct CDR3 sequences, about 8.9% of them singletons. The table lists this clonotype with many counts. Its antigen remains unknown. This same sample was also taken into another study, of yellow fever vaccine responses in identical twins.

This receptor was identified in a woman aged 18-35 years in good health. The sample comprised memory (CD45RO+) T cells sorted from blood. This rearrangement joins TRBV2 to TRBJ2-1; 12 nucleotides agree with TRBD2. CDR3 in amino acids: CASSDWASGRDEQFF. The CDR3 DNA sequence: TGTGCCAGCAGTGACTGGGCTAGCGGGAGGGATGAGCAGTTCTTC.